The 2 T cell receptor beta chains listed next were all sequenced from one sample in a study of blood T cell repertoires in COVID-19. The protocol was immunoSEQ multiplex PCR, while the TCRdb copy is restricted to in-frame clones and leaves out a portion. This sample yields around 260,000 clones, of which over 75% are seen a single time; roughly a tenth belongs to the top ten. The sequenced sample was peripheral blood. The source is a woman aged 70-85 years with COVID-19, enrolled during active disease.

The chain combines TRBV11-3 with TRBJ2-7, with D uncertain. Trimming took off 5 bases at V and 7 bases at J, with 12 bases between the two ends. This CDR3 region has 12 residues. The germline V gene has CDR1 SGHNT and CDR2 YENEEA. CDR3 nucleotide sequence: TGTGCCAGCAGCGCCGCCAGGATTGAGCAGTACTTC. As protein: CASSAARIEQYF.

The chain recombines TRBV3-1 (or the pseudogene TRBV3-2) with TRBJ1-2; TRBD1 is a possible D gene (6 bases). Trimming removed 0 bases from V and 4 bases from J, with 12 bases in between. Germline CDR1 LGHDT, CDR2 YNNKEL (reference sequence). The CDR3 spans 15 residues. CDR3 bases: TGTGCCAGCAGCCAAGAGGGAGGGACACTCTATGGCTACACCTTC. Translated, it gives CASSQEGGTLYGYTF.